A selection of T cell receptor beta chains follows, all from one sample in a study of blood T cells in healthy people across ages. Each CDR3 protein gets one entry after TCRdb re-called the 5' RACE reads with MiXCR. The table lists hundreds of thousands of distinct CDR3 sequences, 40% to 65% of them singletons. Sequenced sample: blood. The origin of the receptors is a man of 80 years or more in good health. Each CDR3 is given with its conserved first and last residue. Each record gives: clone size, V gene, J gene, D gene, CDR3 DNA, CDR3 protein. A D gene is named only where the DNA matches it firmly. Clone size is given for some rows only: seen once, a few or many times, or a class if the clone is expanded.

size: few
V: TRBV21-1
J: TRBJ2-3
D: -
DNA: TGTGCCAGCACCAAGGTGGGGCCCCCCAGATACGCGTATTTT
CDR3: CASTKVGPPRYAYF

size: -
V: TRBV2
J: TRBJ2-5
D: -
DNA: TGTGCCAGCGGGCGGCGGGAGACCCAGTACTTC
CDR3: CASGRRETQYF

size: few
V: TRBV7-2
J: TRBJ2-3
D: -
DNA: TGTGCCAGCAGCCTCCCATCAGATACGCAGTATTTT
CDR3: CASSLPSDTQYF

size: few
V: TRBV6-5
J: TRBJ2-5
D: -
DNA: TGTGCCAGCAGTCGAGGGGCAAAAGAGACCCAGTACTTC
CDR3: CASSRGAKETQYF

size: -
V: TRBV6-1
J: TRBJ2-1
D: TRBD2
DNA: TGTGCCAGCAGCCAACTAGCGGGAGGGCCCCAGGAGCAGTTCTTC
CDR3: CASSQLAGGPQEQFF

size: -
V: TRBV9
J: TRBJ2-1
D: TRBD2
DNA: TGTGCCAGCAGCCCCCGACTAGCGGGAGGTCGGAACGAGCAGTTCTTC
CDR3: CASSPRLAGGRNEQFF

size: -
V: TRBV14
J: TRBJ1-5
D: -
DNA: TGTGCCAGCAGCCAAGGGCCTAAACAGCCCCAGCATTTT
CDR3: CASSQGPKQPQHF

size: -
V: TRBV27
J: TRBJ1-2
D: -
DNA: TGTGCCAGCAGCCCCCCAGGCAGGAGGGGTCACTATGGCTACACCTTC
CDR3: CASSPPGRRGHYGYTF

size: -
V: TRBV12-5
J: TRBJ2-1
D: -
DNA: TGTGCTAGTGGTGGCCGGGGCAGGAGTAATGAGCAGTTCTTC
CDR3: CASGGRGRSNEQFF

size: -
V: TRBV2
J: TRBJ2-5
D: TRBD2
DNA: TGTGCCAGCAGTTGGACTAGCGGGAGGGCCCTTTCACAGACCCAGTACTTC
CDR3: CASSWTSGRALSQTQYF

size: -
V: TRBV6-2/TRBV6-3
J: TRBJ2-7
D: -
DNA: TGTGCCAGCAGTTACGGTCGAACAGGGACCTACGAGCAGTACTTC
CDR3: CASSYGRTGTYEQYF

size: -
V: TRBV19
J: TRBJ2-6
D: TRBD2
DNA: TGTGCCAGTAGCCGCCGCGCCGGAGCGGGGGTCTCTGGGGCCAACGTCCTGACTTTC
CDR3: CASSRRAGAGVSGANVLTF

size: -
V: TRBV18
J: TRBJ2-7
D: -
DNA: TGTGCCAGCGCACCGAGCAGGGGCGACGAGCAGTACTTC
CDR3: CASAPSRGDEQYF

size: -
V: TRBV2
J: TRBJ2-6
D: TRBD2
DNA: TGTGCCAGCAGTGACGGAGGGAGGGGTGGGGCCAACGTCCTGACTTTC
CDR3: CASSDGGRGGANVLTF

size: -
V: TRBV7-9
J: TRBJ1-2
D: -
DNA: TGTGCCAGCAGCCCCGGCACAGCGGGGGGCTATGGCTACACCTTC
CDR3: CASSPGTAGGYGYTF

size: once
V: TRBV10-3
J: TRBJ1-1
D: TRBD1
DNA: TGTGCCATCAGGGGACAGGGGGCTGGGAACACTGAAGCTTTCTTT
CDR3: CAIRGQGAGNTEAFF

size: -
V: TRBV7-9
J: TRBJ1-2
D: -
DNA: TGTTCCAGCAGCTTTACGGACTATGGCTACACCTTC
CDR3: CSSSFTDYGYTF

size: -
V: TRBV5-1
J: TRBJ1-4
D: -
DNA: TGCGCCAGCAGCGCCGGGACGGATGAAAAACTGTTTTTT
CDR3: CASSAGTDEKLFF

size: few
V: TRBV28
J: TRBJ2-3
D: -
DNA: TGTGCCAGCAGTTTATCTCGGGGAGGTGGAGGGGGCACAGATACGCAGTATTTT
CDR3: CASSLSRGGGGGTDTQYF

size: -
V: TRBV14
J: TRBJ2-7
D: -
DNA: TGTGCCAGCAGTCAAACTGGGGGTAACGAGCAGTACTTC
CDR3: CASSQTGGNEQYF

size: -
V: TRBV18
J: TRBJ2-7
D: -
DNA: TGTGCCAGCTCACCCGGGACGGGGGTCGAGCAGTACTTC
CDR3: CASSPGTGVEQYF

size: few
V: TRBV9
J: TRBJ2-3
D: -
DNA: TGTGCCAGCACTACCGGGGGCACAGATACGCAGTATTTT
CDR3: CASTTGGTDTQYF

size: -
V: TRBV19
J: TRBJ2-7
D: TRBD2
DNA: TGTGCCAGTAGTATTGGACTAGCGGGAGTAAACGAGCAGTACTTC
CDR3: CASSIGLAGVNEQYF

size: -
V: TRBV29-1
J: TRBJ1-2
D: -
DNA: TGCAGCGGTGACCTGGGGGTAGGCTACACCTTC
CDR3: CSGDLGVGYTF

size: few
V: TRBV3-1
J: TRBJ2-5
D: TRBD2
DNA: TGTGCCAGCAGCCAAGATGGACTAGCAGCGTGGGGGACCCAGTACTTC
CDR3: CASSQDGLAAWGTQYF

size: -
V: TRBV24-1
J: TRBJ2-1
D: -
DNA: TGTGCCACCAGTGCAATAACCGGACAGCATAGCTACAATGAGCAGTTCTTC
CDR3: CATSAITGQHSYNEQFF

size: -
V: TRBV13
J: TRBJ2-7
D: TRBD1
DNA: TGTGCCAGCAGCCCCCGGGGGACAGGTTACGAGCAGTACTTC
CDR3: CASSPRGTGYEQYF

size: -
V: TRBV20-1
J: TRBJ2-1
D: -
DNA: TGCAGTGCTAGGGGCAGGCCCAGCGACAATGAGCAGTTCTTC
CDR3: CSARGRPSDNEQFF